The clone carrying this TCR beta chain was seen only a few times. The data were obtained in a study of T cells in Graves' hyperthyroidism and ophthalmopathy. The TCR beta CDR3 regions underwent amplification using RNA transcripts as the source. A set of HTBI primers served as the primers for a first-round RT-PCR of the TCR CDR3. TCRdb passed the multiplex PCR reads through MiXCR, listing each CDR3 protein once. The data contain roughly 400,000 distinct CDR3 sequences, more than 13% of them singletons. The junction had 6 bases not matched to a gene; V was cut back by 7 bases and J by 3 bases. Germline values: CDR1 MNHNS, CDR2 SASEGT. This CDR3 comprises 15 residues.

This chain joins TRBV6-1 and TRBJ2-2; 9 bases map to TRBD2. Sequenced sample: blood. The receptor was isolated from a man in his fifties with Graves' ophthalmopathy. The CDR3, as DNA: TGTGCCAGCACCAAGCGGGAGGCGGACACCGGGGAGCTGTTTTTT. Protein sequence: CASTKREADTGELFF.